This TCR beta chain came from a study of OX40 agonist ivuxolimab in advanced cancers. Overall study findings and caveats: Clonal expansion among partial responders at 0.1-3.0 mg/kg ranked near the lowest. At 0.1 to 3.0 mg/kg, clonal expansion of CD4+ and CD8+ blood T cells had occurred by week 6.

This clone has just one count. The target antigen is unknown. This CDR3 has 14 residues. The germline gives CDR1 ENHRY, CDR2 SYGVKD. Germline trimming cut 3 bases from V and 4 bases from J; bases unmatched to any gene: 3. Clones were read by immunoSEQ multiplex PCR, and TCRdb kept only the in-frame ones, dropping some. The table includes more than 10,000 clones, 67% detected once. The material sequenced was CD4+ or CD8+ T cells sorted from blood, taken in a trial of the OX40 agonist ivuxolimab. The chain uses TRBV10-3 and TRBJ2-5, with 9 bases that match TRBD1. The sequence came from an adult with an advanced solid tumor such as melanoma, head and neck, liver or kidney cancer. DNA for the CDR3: TGTGCCATCAGTGACAACAGGGGGCTAGAGACCCAGTACTTC. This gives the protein CAISDNRGLETQYF.